This T cell receptor beta chain is from a study of CD8+CD57+ T cells in acquired aplastic anemia. The use of genomic DNA as template underpinned the TCR beta VDJ and CDR3 profiling. TCRdb analysed the reads with MiXCR anew, one entry per CDR3 protein. The sample lists roughly 250,000 distinct CDR3 sequences, around 82% occurring once. CDR1 is SQVTM and CDR2 is ANQGSEA in the germline V gene. V lost 7 bases and J lost 5, with 12 bases in between. The CDR3 sequence is 12 residues long. All patients picked for sequencing had shown, by flow cytometry, an expansion of CD8+CD57+ cells. The sequence was collected from a human donor with aplastic anemia. The sample comprised sorted CD4+, CD8+, or CD8+CD57+ T cells (not recorded which) from PBMCs. The chain combines TRBV29-1 with TRBJ2-1; no firm D call. The CDR3 loop is CSGWRSNNEQFF. DNA of the CDR3: TGCAGCGGTTGGCGGAGCAACAATGAGCAGTTCTTC.